The source of this T cell receptor (beta chain) is a study of blood T cell repertoires in COVID-19. Libraries were prepared by immunoSEQ multiplex PCR; TCRdb keeps only in-frame clonotypes and omits some of them. The sample includes more than 150,000 clones, 75% to 90% of them seen just once. This clone was seen once. The V gene end was trimmed by 0 bases and the J gene end by 3 bases; junction bases not matched to a gene: 2. Germline V gene lookup returns CDR1 LGHNA and CDR2 YSLEER. This CDR3 has 14 residues. The V and J genes are TRBV4-3 and TRBJ2-7, with 7 bases matching TRBD1. The sample taken for sequencing was peripheral blood. This sequence originates from a man aged 60 to 75 with acute or convalescent COVID-19. This CDR3 is CASSQDRQGYEQYF. Here the CDR3 DNA reads TGCGCCAGCAGCCAAGATCGACAGGGCTACGAGCAGTACTTC.